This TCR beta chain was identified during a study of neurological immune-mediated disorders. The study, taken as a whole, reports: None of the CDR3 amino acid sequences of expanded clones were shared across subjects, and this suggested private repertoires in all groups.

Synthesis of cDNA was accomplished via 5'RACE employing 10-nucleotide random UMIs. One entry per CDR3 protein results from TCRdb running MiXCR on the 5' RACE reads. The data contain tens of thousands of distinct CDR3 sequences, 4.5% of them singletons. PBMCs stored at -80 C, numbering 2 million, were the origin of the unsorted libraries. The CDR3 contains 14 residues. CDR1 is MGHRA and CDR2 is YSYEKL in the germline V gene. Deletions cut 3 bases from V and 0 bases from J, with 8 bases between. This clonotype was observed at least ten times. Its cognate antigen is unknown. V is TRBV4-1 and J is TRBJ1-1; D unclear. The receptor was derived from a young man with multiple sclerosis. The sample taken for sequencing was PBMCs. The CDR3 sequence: CASSQPIMNTEAFF. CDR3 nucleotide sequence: TGCGCCAGCAGCCAGCCTATAATGAACACTGAAGCTTTCTTT.